Listed below are T cell receptor beta chains from one sample, sequenced in a study of shared clonotypes between healthy human individuals. Sequencing was performed with immunoSEQ multiplex PCR; in TCRdb, only in-frame clones are kept and a portion is missing. The repertoire holds about 490,000 clones, with 76% as singletons. The sample consisted of PBMCs. The receptors here all came from a woman aged 40-49 years in good health. Some clones in this sample may be carry-over from other donors' samples. CDR3s leave out the opening cysteine and the closing phenylalanine or tryptophan.

J	V	CDR3
TRBJ1-1	TRBV5-1	ASSPPSTGYTEAF
TRBJ2-1	TRBV6-4	ASSVLAGAVYNEQF
TRBJ2-3	TRBV7-8	ASSLPREDTQY
TRBJ1-2	TRBV5-1	ASSLAVGGQGRLGYT
TRBJ2-7	TRBV10-1	ASSEADSYEQY
TRBJ2-1	TRBV5-1	ASSSRPGQGLGNEQF
TRBJ2-7	TRBV28	ASHSGRSYEQY
TRBJ1-5	TRBV21-1	ASSRTGGLDQPQH
TRBJ2-7	TRBV29-1	SAGTGRGFEQY
TRBJ2-1	TRBV29-1	SVETGLAANNEQF
TRBJ2-7	TRBV9	ASSVGGGRPYEQY
TRBJ1-5	TRBV29-1	SASVGGYSNQPQH
TRBJ1-5	TRBV23-1	ASSHRFSITAQPQH
TRBJ2-7	TRBV25-1	ASTQGGPYEQY
TRBJ1-5	TRBV4-3	ASSHSGAANQPQH
TRBJ2-2	TRBV11-3	ASSFGTTARGELF
TRBJ2-1	TRBV28	ASSFQRGVQF
TRBJ1-1	TRBV29-1	SVEGPAMGVAEAF
TRBJ2-2	TRBV6-1	ASSAAFAGGAGELF
TRBJ2-3	TRBV7-3	ASSPRLAGAPDTQY
TRBJ2-3	TRBV5-6	ASSLRDTQY
TRBJ2-3	TRBV5-1	ASRTRSPGDTQY
TRBJ1-1	TRBV7-9	ASSGQGDTEAF
TRBJ2-2	TRBV6-1	ASSALSYSGELF
TRBJ2-2	TRBV6-9	ASSRTGESGELF
TRBJ1-5	TRBV21-1	ASSRQGLFSNQPQH
TRBJ1-5	TRBV28	ASSLGTHVGNQPQH
TRBJ2-3	TRBV4-3	ASSHNLAGGTDTQY
NA	TRBV6-7	ASSRPPGQGEQY
TRBJ1-1	TRBV28	ASTQPAGGGQAF
TRBJ2-5	TRBV6-1	ASSEAAGGYQETQY
TRBJ1-5	TRBV29-1	SVIWASNQPQH
NA	TRBV7-9	ASSLDYSGSSYEQY
TRBJ2-1	TRBV7-9	ASSLAYEQF
TRBJ1-1	TRBV7-9	ASTYSGNTEAF
TRBJ2-7	TRBV4-1	ASSQGRTSGSYEQY
TRBJ1-1	TRBV18	ASSPTLSF
TRBJ1-5	TRBV7-9	ASSLAEVNQPQH
TRBJ1-2	TRBV7-2	ASSLDAPLDRAQGYT
TRBJ1-4	TRBV5-1	ASSLEGAGGEKLF